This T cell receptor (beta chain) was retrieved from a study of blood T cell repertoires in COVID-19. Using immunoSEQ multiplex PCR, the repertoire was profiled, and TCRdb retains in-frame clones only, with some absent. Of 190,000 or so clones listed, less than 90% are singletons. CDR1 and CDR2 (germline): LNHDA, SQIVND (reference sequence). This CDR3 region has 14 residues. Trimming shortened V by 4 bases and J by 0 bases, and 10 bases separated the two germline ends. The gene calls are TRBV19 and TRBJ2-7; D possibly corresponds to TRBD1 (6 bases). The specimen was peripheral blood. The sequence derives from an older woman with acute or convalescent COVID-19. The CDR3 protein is CASSRDIGSYEQYF. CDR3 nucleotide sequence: TGTGCCAGTAGTAGGGACATAGGCTCCTACGAGCAGTACTTC.